This TCR beta chain was documented in a study of blood T cell repertoires in COVID-19. Overall study: Sources were T cells, B-cell-depleted T cells, or PBMCs; the material itself was cDNA or gDNA.

With V trimmed by 4 bases and J by 0 bases, 1 base remained unmatched. The length of the CDR3 is 13 residues. Germline CDR1 is SGHRS and CDR2 is YFSETQ. Per the original data handling: Reference gene primer amplification yielded estimated nucleated cell counts. Sequenced by immunoSEQ multiplex PCR; TCRdb stores in-frame clones only, minus some. D and trimming were read from the DNA, whereas the V and J calls and clone size are those reported in that table. The table includes hundreds of thousands of clones, approximately 82% detected once. Participant reports of clinical history set cohort assignment.

This clonotype originated in a man between 40 and 49 years old who had been exposed to COVID-19. The sequenced sample consisted of PBMCs or T cells enriched from blood (not recorded which). V usage is TRBV5-1 and J usage is TRBJ2-7, with 7 positions matching TRBD1. CDR3 coding DNA: TGCGCCAGCAGCAGACAGGGCTCCTACGAGCAGTACTTC. Encoded protein: CASSRQGSYEQYF.